Listed here are 21 T cell receptor beta chains from one sample, sequenced in a study of T cell clones after liver transplantation (dated by TCRdb to the late 2010s). Library construction relied on the immunoSEQ multiplex PCR assay. Held by TCRdb, this immuneACCESS table contains in-frame sequences only and omits some clones. Under half of the omission traces to an unresolved V gene where checked; the cause of the rest is unknown. The sample includes roughly 100,000 clones, with around 84% observed a single time. The ten largest clones add up to approximately 2.8% of the sample. The sample was CD4+ T cells from blood, taken 47 months after liver transplant. These receptors all come from a human patient who received a liver transplant. In transplant recipients, some T cells may be of donor rather than host origin.

This clone came up a few times. The gene calls are TRBV9 and TRBJ2-3; TRBD2 agrees at 11 bases. Germline V gene sequence: CDR1 SGDLS, CDR2 YYNGEE. V trimming: 6 bases; J trimming: 1 base; junction bases outside the gene matches: 22. This CDR3 region has 21 residues. This CDR3 is CASTRGGASMLAGGGTDTQYF. CDR3 in DNA: TGTGCCAGCACCCGTGGCGGCGCCTCCATGTTAGCGGGGGGGGGCACAGATACGCAGTATTTT.

J is TRBJ1-4 and V is TRBV29-1; TRBD1 is a possible D gene (5 bases). Germline V CDR1 and CDR2: SQVTM, ANQGSEA. The length of the CDR3 is 12 residues. Trimming took off 2 bases at V and 5 bases at J, with 6 bases between the two ends. The CDR3 spells CSVEQGNEKLFF. In DNA form, the CDR3 reads TGCAGCGTTGAACAGGGAAATGAAAAACTGTTTTTT. Complete variable domain (other parts from reference TRBV29-1 and TRBJ1-4): SAVISQKPSRDICQRGTSLTIQCQVDSQVTMMFWYRQQPGQSLTLIATANQGSEATYESGFVIDKFPISRPNLTFSTLTVSNMSPEDSSIYLCSVEQGNEKLFFGSGTQLSVL.

This sequence joins TRBV9 and TRBJ2-5; TRBD1 matches at 9 bases. The CDR3 sequence is 14 residues long. Germline CDR1 is SGDLS and CDR2 is YYNGEE. Trimming at V came to 4 bases and at J to 5 bases, leaving 6 bases not matched to a gene. CDR3 sequence reads: CASSSQGARETQYF. CDR3 DNA: TGTGCCAGCAGCTCACAGGGGGCGAGGGAGACCCAGTACTTC. Based on the CDR3 plus reference TRBV9 and TRBJ2-5, the full variable domain is DSGVTQTPKHLITATGQRVTLRCSPRSGDLSVYWYQQSLDQGLQFLIQYYNGEERAKGNILERFSAQQFPDLHSELNLSSLELGDSALYFCASSSQGARETQYFGPGTRLLVL.

The chain carries TRBV23-1 and TRBJ1-2; no clear D gene. TRBV23-1 is an ORF for which the function is uncertain. The V end lost 4 bases, the J end lost 0 bases, and 9 bases lay between the germline ends. The CDR3 has 14 amino acids. The DNA for the CDR3 is TGCGCCAGCAGTCCGCGTGAAGCTAACTATGGCTACACCTTC. This gives the protein CASSPREANYGYTF.

The rearrangement links TRBV11-1 to TRBJ2-7; D is unclear. CDR1 is SGHAT and CDR2 is FQDESV in the germline V gene (reference sequence). With 2 bases removed from V and 0 bases from J, the gap between germline ends came to 17 bases. This CDR3 spans 17 amino acids. The CDR3 loop is CASSLSRTSRSSYEQYF. DNA of the CDR3: TGTGCCAGCAGCTTATCAAGGACCTCTCGGAGCTCCTACGAGCAGTACTTC.

The rearrangement links TRBV19 to TRBJ2-7; 9 bases line up with TRBD1. Germline values: CDR1 LNHDA, CDR2 SQIVND (reference sequence). V was clipped by 5 bases and J by 3 bases; unmatched bases: 8. There are 15 residues in the CDR3. The CDR3 nucleotides read TGTGCCAGTAGTCATATGACAGGGGGAATCTACGAGCAGTACTTC. It is translated as CASSHMTGGIYEQYF.

The V gene is TRBV10-1, the J gene TRBJ2-1; D uncertain. The ends were cut back, 3 bases at V and 8 bases at J, with 8 bases in the middle. Germline V gene sequence: CDR1 WNHNN, CDR2 SYGVQD (reference sequence). The CDR3 has 12 residues. CDR3 nucleotides: TGCGCCAGCAGTGACCGGGCCGATGAGCAGTTCTTC. Translating it yields CASSDRADEQFF.

A single count supports this clone. CDR3 coding DNA: TGTGCCAGCAGTCAAACGGCGGGGATTAATCAGCCCCAGCATTTT. This codes for CASSQTAGINQPQHF. The rearrangement links TRBV6-5 to TRBJ1-5; D is unclear. Germline loops: CDR1 MNHEY, CDR2 SVGAGI. The CDR3 totals 15 residues. V shed 5 bases and J shed 4 bases, with 15 bases lying between them.

The chain links TRBV28 to TRBJ1-1; D is uncertain. The CDR3 is 12 residues long. The V gene's germline CDR1 is MDHEN and CDR2 SYDVKM. With 4 bases removed from V and 6 bases from J, the gap between germline ends came to 9 bases. The CDR3 DNA reads TGTGCCAGCAGTTCAACGGCAGCTGAAGCTTTCTTT. Its protein product is CASSSTAAEAFF.

The chain combines TRBV11-2 with TRBJ2-6; the D gene is possibly TRBD2 (5 bases). This CDR3 is 15 amino acids long. Germline V gene lookup returns CDR1 SGHAT and CDR2 FQNNGV. V lost 0 bases and J 2 bases, leaving 5 bases between the germline ends. The CDR3 sequence: CASSLDGAGANVLTF. In DNA form, the CDR3 reads TGTGCCAGCAGCTTAGACGGGGCTGGGGCCAACGTCCTGACTTTC.

This clone appeared a single time. The J gene is TRBJ2-5, the V gene TRBV5-1; D call uncertain. CDR1 is SGHRS and CDR2 is YFSETQ in the germline V gene. V was pared by 2 bases and J by 2 bases, with 7 bases between. The CDR3 is 13 residues long. CDR3 sequence: CASSFKLQETQYF. The CDR3 DNA sequence: TGCGCCAGCAGCTTTAAACTACAAGAGACCCAGTACTTC. Full variable domain (missing parts from reference TRBV5-1 and TRBJ2-5): KAGVTQTPRYLIKTRGQQVTLSCSPISGHRSVSWYQQTPGQGLQFLFEYFSETQRNKGNFPGRFSGRQFSNSRSEMNVSTLELGDSALYLCASSFKLQETQYFGPGTRLLVL.

The CDR3 DNA reads TGTGCCAGCAGCTTACGAGGGGCCCTCTTTGATGAAGCTTTCTTT. It translates to CASSLRGALFDEAFF. This sequence joins TRBV7-8 and TRBJ1-1, with a possible D match to TRBD1 (5 bases). Trimming stripped 2 bases from V and 7 bases from J, with 17 bases between. The CDR3 is made up of 15 amino acids. CDR1 SGHVS and CDR2 FQNEAQ come from the germline V gene.

The V call is TRBV7-2, the J call TRBJ2-1; D is possibly TRBD1 or TRBD2 (5 bases each). The CDR3 is 17 residues long. Trimming removed 0 bases from V and 5 bases from J, with 17 bases in between. Germline V lookup: CDR1 SGHTA, CDR2 FQGNSA. The CDR3 region has the DNA TGTGCCAGCAGCTTAGCGGGACCGACGAGGAGCGACAATGAGCAGTTCTTC. As protein: CASSLAGPTRSDNEQFF.

The chain joins TRBV28 to TRBJ2-1, with no clear D. Germline CDR1 is MDHEN and CDR2 is SYDVKM. The CDR3 is 11 amino acids. The V and J ends lost 5 bases and 10 bases respectively, with 9 bases between them. CDR3 DNA sequence: TGTGCCAGCAGTCGAACTACCGAGCAGTTCTTC. Translation: CASSRTTEQFF.

The chain recombines TRBV4-2 with TRBJ2-7; D may correspond to TRBD1 or TRBD2 (5 bases each). CDR1 LGHNA and CDR2 YNFKEQ come from the germline V gene. CDR3 length: 13 residues. The ends were cut back, 1 base at V and 3 bases at J, with 7 bases in the middle. In nucleotides, the CDR3 is TGTGCCAGCAGCCAAGGGGACCGCTACGAGCAGTACTTC. Residues: CASSQGDRYEQYF.

The V gene is TRBV11-2, the J gene TRBJ1-4; TRBD1 is a possible D gene (6 bases). The germline gives CDR1 SGHAT, CDR2 FQNNGV. Deletions cut 5 bases from V and 5 bases from J, with 18 bases between. The CDR3 loop spans 16 amino acids. The CDR3 sequence: CASSGRTEGRNEKLFF. The DNA for the CDR3 is TGTGCCAGCAGCGGGCGGACAGAAGGACGGAATGAAAAACTGTTTTTT.

The table lists this clone with a few counts. This chain uses TRBV11-2 with TRBJ2-3; D gene uncertain. This CDR3 is built from 12 residues. Per the germline V gene, CDR1 is SGHAT and CDR2 is FQNNGV. Deletions cut 1 base from V and 6 bases from J, with 5 bases between. The DNA of the CDR3 is TGTGCCAGCAGCTTAGGGTACGATACGCAGTATTTT. Translated: CASSLGYDTQYF. Together with reference TRBV11-2 and TRBJ2-3, the CDR3 gives the full variable domain: EAGVAQSPRYKIIEKRQSVAFWCNPISGHATLYWYQQILGQGPKLLIQFQNNGVVDDSQLPKDRFSAERLKGVDSTLKIQPAKLEDSAVYLCASSLGYDTQYFGPGTRLTVL.

The chain combines TRBV19 with TRBJ1-1; perhaps TRBD1 as D (6 bases). V was shortened by 6 bases and J by 6 bases, with 8 bases between the two germline ends. The CDR3 spans 11 residues. Germline CDR1 reads LNHDA; CDR2 reads SQIVND (reference sequence). The CDR3 sequence is CASRRGAEAFF. In nucleotides, the CDR3 is TGTGCCAGTAGAAGGGGGGCTGAAGCTTTCTTT.

The chain is built from TRBV27 and TRBJ1-5; D unresolved. This CDR3 has 16 residues. The V end lost 4 bases, the J end lost 3 bases, and 16 bases lay between the germline ends. The germline V gene has CDR1 MNHEY and CDR2 SMNVEV (reference sequence). CDR3 coding DNA: TGTGCCAGCAGTTCCCTCGCCAGGTCGAACAATCAGCCCCAGCATTTT. Translated: CASSSLARSNNQPQHF.

A few counts support this clone. The chain employs TRBV5-4 and TRBJ1-4; D call uncertain. Germline assignment: CDR1 SGHNT and CDR2 YYREEE (reference sequence). Deletions cut 3 bases from V and 8 bases from J, with 14 bases between. This CDR3 contains 14 residues. CDR3 bases: TGTGCCAGCAGCTCTTACGGTTTCAGCGAAAAACTGTTTTTT. This gives the protein CASSSYGFSEKLFF. The full variable domain, in which reference TRBV5-4 and TRBJ1-4 provide the parts outside the CDR3, is ETGVTQSPTHLIKTRGQQVTLRCSSQSGHNTVSWYQQALGQGPQFIFQYYREEENGRGNFPPRFSGLQFPNYSSELNVNALELDDSALYLCASSSYGFSEKLFFGSGTQLSVL.

This clone appeared a few times. The chain employs TRBV5-1 and TRBJ1-6; possibly TRBD1 for D (6 bases). The CDR3 is 15 amino acids. Trimming left V 0 bases short and J 8 bases short, with 12 bases between. CDR1 and CDR2 (germline): SGHRS, YFSETQ. The CDR3 DNA reads as TGCGCCAGCAGCTTGGTTGACAGGAGTGATTCACCCCTCCACTTT. As protein: CASSLVDRSDSPLHF.